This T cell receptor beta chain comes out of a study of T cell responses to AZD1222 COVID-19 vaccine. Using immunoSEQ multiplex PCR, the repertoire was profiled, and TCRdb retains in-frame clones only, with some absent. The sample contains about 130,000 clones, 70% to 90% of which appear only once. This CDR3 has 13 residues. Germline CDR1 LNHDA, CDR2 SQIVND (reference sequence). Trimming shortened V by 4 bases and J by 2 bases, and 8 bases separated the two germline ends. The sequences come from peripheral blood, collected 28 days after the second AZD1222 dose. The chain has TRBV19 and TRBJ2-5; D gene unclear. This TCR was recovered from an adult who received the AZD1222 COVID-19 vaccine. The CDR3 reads CASSTTAQETQYF. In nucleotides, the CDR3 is TGTGCCAGTAGTACCACAGCTCAAGAGACCCAGTACTTC.